This is a list of T cell receptor beta chains from one sample in a study of spatial heterogeneity in lung cancer. Via MiXCR, TCRdb re-called the 5' RACE reads, giving one row per CDR3 protein. Here the sample spans roughly 34,000 distinct CDR3 sequences, around 6.9% being singletons. This sample comprised PBMCs, obtained at follow-up. The receptors come from a male donor with early-stage non-small cell lung cancer. The CDR3 runs from the conserved cysteine through the conserved F or W. D genes are given only for firm matches. Size values are once, few and many counts, or a class for expanded clones, and some rows have none.

CDR3 protein: CASSSRQSNQPQHF
CDR3 DNA: TGTGCCAGCAGTTCGAGGCAAAGCAATCAGCCCCAGCATTTT
D gene: .
J gene: TRBJ1-5
clone size: many
V gene: TRBV12-3/TRBV12-4

CDR3 protein: CASRELAGTEAFF
CDR3 DNA: TGTGCCAGCAGAGAACTGGCCGGCACTGAAGCTTTCTTT
D gene: .
J gene: TRBJ1-1
clone size: many
V gene: TRBV7-9

CDR3 protein: CASSLNPDTYSYEQYF
CDR3 DNA: TGTGCCAGCAGTTTAAATCCGGACACCTACTCCTACGAGCAGTACTTC
D gene: .
J gene: TRBJ2-7
clone size: .
V gene: TRBV27

CDR3 protein: CASSQDRIARQYF
CDR3 DNA: TGTGCCAGCAGCCAAGATAGGATAGCCCGGCAGTATTTT
D gene: .
J gene: TRBJ2-3
clone size: many
V gene: TRBV14

CDR3 protein: CAGSPGLAGANNEQFF
CDR3 DNA: TGTGCCGGCAGCCCGGGACTAGCGGGGGCCAACAATGAGCAGTTCTTC
D gene: TRBD2
J gene: TRBJ2-1
clone size: .
V gene: TRBV5-4

CDR3 protein: CASSNDRNNEKLFF
CDR3 DNA: TGTGCCAGCAGCAATGACAGAAATAATGAAAAACTGTTTTTT
D gene: .
J gene: TRBJ1-4
clone size: many
V gene: TRBV7-9

CDR3 protein: CASSEPGQGERTQYF
CDR3 DNA: TGTGCCAGCAGTGAACCCGGACAGGGGGAGAGGACCCAGTACTTC
D gene: TRBD1
J gene: TRBJ2-5
clone size: few
V gene: TRBV6-1

CDR3 protein: CASSLGQDSQPQHF
CDR3 DNA: TGTGCCAGCAGCCTGGGACAGGATAGTCAGCCCCAGCATTTT
D gene: TRBD1
J gene: TRBJ1-5
clone size: many
V gene: TRBV7-9

CDR3 protein: CASEQGDEQFF
CDR3 DNA: TGTGCCAGCGAACAGGGGGATGAGCAGTTCTTC
D gene: TRBD1
J gene: TRBJ2-1
clone size: many
V gene: TRBV25-1

CDR3 protein: CASSQAVRGAETQYF
CDR3 DNA: TGTGCCAGCAGCCAAGCGGTCAGGGGAGCAGAGACCCAGTACTTC
D gene: .
J gene: TRBJ2-5
clone size: many
V gene: TRBV3-1

CDR3 protein: CASSRGLFLGQETQYF
CDR3 DNA: TGTGCCAGCAGCCGAGGACTATTTTTGGGGCAAGAGACCCAGTACTTC
D gene: .
J gene: TRBJ2-5
clone size: many
V gene: TRBV7-9

CDR3 protein: CASSLERADTGELFF
CDR3 DNA: TGTGCCAGCAGCTTAGAAAGGGCGGACACCGGGGAGCTGTTTTTT
D gene: .
J gene: TRBJ2-2
clone size: many
V gene: TRBV7-8

CDR3 protein: CATSLAGGGDTQYF
CDR3 DNA: TGTGCCACCAGTCTAGCGGGTGGGGGAGATACGCAGTATTTT
D gene: TRBD2
J gene: TRBJ2-3
clone size: .
V gene: TRBV15

CDR3 protein: CASSYRSGASTDTQYF
CDR3 DNA: TGTGCCAGCAGTTACCGATCAGGGGCTAGCACAGATACGCAGTATTTT
D gene: .
J gene: TRBJ2-3
clone size: many
V gene: TRBV6-5

CDR3 protein: CSASVESYGYTF
CDR3 DNA: TGCAGTGCTAGTGTGGAGTCCTATGGCTACACCTTC
D gene: .
J gene: TRBJ1-2
clone size: .
V gene: TRBV20-1

CDR3 protein: CASSLTGYEQYF
CDR3 DNA: TGTGCCAGCAGTTTGACGGGTTACGAGCAGTACTTC
D gene: .
J gene: TRBJ2-7
clone size: many
V gene: TRBV12-3/TRBV12-4

CDR3 protein: CASSVDNGGGAKETQYF
CDR3 DNA: TGTGCCAGCAGCGTAGATAACGGCGGGGGGGCCAAGGAGACCCAGTACTTC
D gene: TRBD2
J gene: TRBJ2-5
clone size: many
V gene: TRBV9

CDR3 protein: CASRRFVRGSNSPLHF
CDR3 DNA: TGTGCCAGCCGTCGTTTCGTCAGGGGGTCTAATTCACCCCTCCACTTT
D gene: TRBD1
J gene: TRBJ1-6
clone size: .
V gene: TRBV12-3/TRBV12-4

CDR3 protein: CASSFRTGANEQFF
CDR3 DNA: TGTGCCAGCAGCTTCAGGACGGGGGCGAATGAGCAGTTCTTC
D gene: .
J gene: TRBJ2-1
clone size: medium-sized
V gene: TRBV7-6

CDR3 protein: CASSLRQGTQYF
CDR3 DNA: TGTGCCAGCAGCTTGCGACAGGGCACGCAGTATTTT
D gene: TRBD1
J gene: TRBJ2-3
clone size: few
V gene: TRBV5-6

CDR3 protein: CASTPGLGSYNEQFF
CDR3 DNA: TGTGCCAGCACCCCGGGACTAGGCTCCTACAATGAGCAGTTCTTC
D gene: TRBD2
J gene: TRBJ2-1
clone size: .
V gene: TRBV12-3/TRBV12-4

CDR3 protein: CASRPGLAGLQETQYF
CDR3 DNA: TGTGCCAGCAGGCCGGGACTAGCGGGGCTCCAAGAGACCCAGTACTTC
D gene: TRBD2
J gene: TRBJ2-5
clone size: many
V gene: TRBV11-2

CDR3 protein: CASRDDRVYYGYTF
CDR3 DNA: TGTGCCAGCAGGGATGACAGGGTCTATTATGGCTACACCTTC
D gene: TRBD1
J gene: TRBJ1-2
clone size: few
V gene: TRBV6-1

CDR3 protein: CSASGEANTGELFF
CDR3 DNA: TGCAGTGCTAGTGGTGAAGCGAACACCGGGGAGCTGTTTTTT
D gene: .
J gene: TRBJ2-2
clone size: many
V gene: TRBV20-1

CDR3 protein: CSVERQQFTDTQYF
CDR3 DNA: TGCAGCGTTGAAAGGCAGCAATTCACAGATACGCAGTATTTT
D gene: .
J gene: TRBJ2-3
clone size: many
V gene: TRBV29-1

CDR3 protein: CASSSTLATWSANEKLFF
CDR3 DNA: TGTGCCAGCAGTTCCACCCTTGCTACCTGGTCAGCTAATGAAAAACTGTTTTTT
D gene: .
J gene: TRBJ1-4
clone size: many
V gene: TRBV27

CDR3 protein: CASTFGGASDTQYF
CDR3 DNA: TGCGCCAGCACCTTCGGGGGGGCTTCAGATACGCAGTATTTT
D gene: TRBD2
J gene: TRBJ2-3
clone size: few
V gene: TRBV5-1

CDR3 protein: CASSLGGRAFF
CDR3 DNA: TGTGCCAGCAGCTTAGGTGGTCGAGCTTTCTTT
D gene: .
J gene: TRBJ1-1
clone size: many
V gene: TRBV7-2

CDR3 protein: CASSLLAGNTEAFF
CDR3 DNA: TGTGCCAGCAGCTTACTGGCGGGGAACACTGAAGCTTTCTTT
D gene: .
J gene: TRBJ1-1
clone size: many
V gene: TRBV7-3

CDR3 protein: CSAREGTGNPYF
CDR3 DNA: TGCAGTGCTAGAGAGGGGACAGGGAACCCGTACTTC
D gene: TRBD1
J gene: TRBJ2-7
clone size: many
V gene: TRBV20-1

CDR3 protein: CASSLVAGVTGELFF
CDR3 DNA: TGTGCCAGCAGCTTGGTTGCGGGGGTCACCGGGGAGCTGTTTTTT
D gene: TRBD2
J gene: TRBJ2-2
clone size: many
V gene: TRBV5-5

CDR3 protein: CASSFNWGVGQPQHF
CDR3 DNA: TGTGCCAGCAGTTTTAATTGGGGTGTGGGTCAGCCCCAGCATTTT
D gene: .
J gene: TRBJ1-5
clone size: many
V gene: TRBV27

CDR3 protein: CVSSQGRSGVTGELFF
CDR3 DNA: TGTGTCAGCAGCCAAGGAAGGTCAGGGGTCACCGGGGAGCTGTTTTTT
D gene: .
J gene: TRBJ2-2
clone size: .
V gene: TRBV3-1

CDR3 protein: CSGAHLYGYTF
CDR3 DNA: TGCAGTGGAGCCCATCTCTATGGCTACACCTTC
D gene: .
J gene: TRBJ1-2
clone size: .
V gene: TRBV20-1

CDR3 protein: CATTVAGGTYNEQFF
CDR3 DNA: TGTGCCACAACAGTAGCGGGGGGGACCTACAATGAGCAGTTCTTC
D gene: TRBD2
J gene: TRBJ2-1
clone size: many
V gene: TRBV10-3

CDR3 protein: CASSPQGYQPQHF
CDR3 DNA: TGTGCCAGCAGCCCACAGGGTTACCAGCCCCAGCATTTT
D gene: .
J gene: TRBJ1-5
clone size: many
V gene: TRBV7-9

CDR3 protein: CASSLGYRVAYEQYF
CDR3 DNA: TGTGCCAGCAGCTTAGGATACAGGGTGGCCTACGAGCAGTACTTC
D gene: .
J gene: TRBJ2-7
clone size: many
V gene: TRBV7-2

CDR3 protein: CASSSFRVARNTEAFF
CDR3 DNA: TGTGCCAGCAGCTCATTCAGGGTGGCTCGGAACACTGAAGCTTTCTTT
D gene: .
J gene: TRBJ1-1
clone size: few
V gene: TRBV7-9

CDR3 protein: CASSLARIAEQYF
CDR3 DNA: TGTGCCAGCAGCTTAGCGCGGATAGCCGAGCAGTACTTC
D gene: .
J gene: TRBJ2-7
clone size: many
V gene: TRBV7-8

CDR3 protein: CASTVGQGFGYTF
CDR3 DNA: TGTGCCAGCACCGTAGGACAGGGTTTCGGCTACACCTTC
D gene: TRBD1
J gene: TRBJ1-2
clone size: many
V gene: TRBV7-9

CDR3 protein: CASHPASDYTDTQYF
CDR3 DNA: TGTGCCAGTCACCCCGCTAGCGATTACACAGATACGCAGTATTTT
D gene: .
J gene: TRBJ2-3
clone size: many
V gene: TRBV2

CDR3 protein: CASSDLSRQGPYEQYF
CDR3 DNA: TGTGCCAGCAGTGACCTTTCACGTCAGGGACCCTACGAGCAGTACTTC
D gene: .
J gene: TRBJ2-7
clone size: many
V gene: TRBV25-1

CDR3 protein: CASNPRGECYEQYF
CDR3 DNA: TGTGCCAGCAATCCCCGGGGAGAGTGTTACGAGCAGTACTTC
D gene: .
J gene: TRBJ2-7
clone size: many
V gene: TRBV6-2/TRBV6-3

CDR3 protein: CSVEQGPYEQYF
CDR3 DNA: TGCAGCGTTGAACAGGGCCCCTACGAGCAGTACTTC
D gene: .
J gene: TRBJ2-7
clone size: many
V gene: TRBV29-1

CDR3 protein: CASSERGQGSYEQYF
CDR3 DNA: TGTGCCAGCAGTGAAAGGGGGCAGGGGTCGTACGAGCAGTACTTC
D gene: TRBD1
J gene: TRBJ2-7
clone size: many
V gene: TRBV2